Each of the 2 T cell receptor beta chains below was sequenced from the same sample in a study of CD8 T cells in Susac syndrome. cDNA came from roughly 0.5 to 1 ug RNA primed by random hexamers. Using its own MiXCR run on the immunoSEQ multiplex PCR reads, TCRdb lists one record per CDR3 protein. Here the sample spans 55,000 to 70,000 distinct CDR3 sequences, 85% to 95% being singletons. What was sequenced was CD8+ T cells from PBMCs. The receptors originated from a human donor in good health.

The chain carries TRBV7-9 and TRBJ1-1; D unresolved. V was clipped by 3 bases and J by 5 bases, with 13 bases between them. The germline V gene has CDR1 SEHNR and CDR2 FQNEAQ (reference sequence). The CDR3 contains 14 residues. The CDR3 nucleotides read TGTGCCAGCAGCTTGATCAGAGTTGGGACTGAAGCTTTCTTT. Amino acid sequence: CASSLIRVGTEAFF.

The chain links TRBV7-9 to TRBJ1-1; a weak D match, TRBD1 (6 bases). CDR1 is SEHNR, CDR2 FQNEAQ, per germline (reference sequence). Trimming took 1 base from V and 4 from J, leaving 10 bases between them. The CDR3 sequence is 14 residues long. CDR3 sequence reads: CASSLGIQGTEAFF. In DNA, the CDR3 is TGTGCCAGCAGCTTAGGAATACAGGGCACTGAAGCTTTCTTT.